A single sample is the source of the 22 T cell receptor beta chains below, sequenced in a study of beta chain features in type 1 diabetes. Whole-study findings and limits: Type 1 diabetes patients showed a moderate but significant shortening of TCRB CDR3s in all four CD4+ subsets.

No antigen has been identified for these receptors. Expressed TCRB transcripts were sequenced because the entire RNA isolate underwent reverse transcription. This table comes from immunoSEQ multiplex PCR, and its TCRdb copy is limited to in-frame clones, with some not included. The sample lists 250,000 to 300,000 clones, around 22% occurring once. The sample consisted of naive CD4+ T cells from blood. The receptors here all came from a woman in her 30s with type 1 diabetes.

The chain has TRBV23-1 and TRBJ1-5, with 7 bases that match TRBD1. TRBV23-1 is marked as an open reading frame, function uncertain. After removal of 1 base from V and 4 bases from J, the junction contained 22 bases not matched to a gene. This CDR3 has 21 amino acids. CDR3 protein: CASSQLNGSAQTGRLNQPQHF. The CDR3 DNA is TGCGCCAGCAGTCAATTGAATGGGAGTGCACAGACAGGGAGATTAAATCAGCCCCAGCATTTT.

The gene calls are TRBV9 and TRBJ2-5, with 10 bases that match TRBD1. Trimming removed 4 bases from V and 4 bases from J; junction bases left unmatched: 4. CDR1 is SGDLS and CDR2 is YYNGEE in the germline V gene. This CDR3 region has 14 residues. Here the CDR3 reads CASSLDRGLETQYF. The CDR3 DNA reads as TGTGCCAGCAGCTTAGACAGGGGGCTAGAGACCCAGTACTTC.

This clone was counted only a few times. The chain combines TRBV7-2 with TRBJ2-3, with D possibly TRBD2 on 7 matching bases. Germline CDR1 is SGHTA and CDR2 is FQGNSA. Trimming stripped 5 bases from V and 5 bases from J, with 20 bases between. The CDR3 is made up of 16 amino acids. Here the CDR3 reads CASSLSRGGPGDTQYF. Written as DNA, the CDR3 is TGTGCCAGCAGCCTCAGCAGGGGAGGGCCAGGAGATACGCAGTATTTT. The whole variable domain, filled in from reference TRBV7-2 and TRBJ2-3, reads GAGVSQSPSNKVTEKGKDVELRCDPISGHTALYWYRQSLGQGLEFLIYFQGNSAPDKSGLPSDRFSAERTGGSVSTLTIQRTQQEDSAVYLCASSLSRGGPGDTQYFGPGTRLTVL.

This chain connects TRBV4-1 to TRBJ2-1, with 7 bases aligning to TRBD2. Germline lookup yields CDR1 MGHRA and CDR2 YSYEKL. The V and J ends lost 4 bases and 4 bases, in that order; junction bases with no gene match: 10. The CDR3 covers 16 residues. The CDR3 bases are TGCGCCAGCAGCCTCCTCACGGGACTAAAATACAATGAGCAGTTCTTC. This codes for CASSLLTGLKYNEQFF.

This clone was counted between two and nine times. This sequence joins TRBV9 and TRBJ2-7; D gene uncertain. Germline CDR1 and CDR2: SGDLS and YYNGEE. The CDR3 is 14 amino acids. Trimming shortened V by 0 bases and J by 3 bases, and 10 bases separated the two germline ends. The CDR3 bases are TGTGCCAGCAGCGTAGCTATGGAGAGCTACGAGCAGTACTTC. It specifies CASSVAMESYEQYF.

This clone was observed many times. V and J are TRBV23-1 and TRBJ2-7; D is possibly TRBD2 (5 bases). TRBV23-1 has ORF status, its function being uncertain. With 4 bases removed from V and 0 bases from J, the gap between germline ends came to 7 bases. The CDR3 totals 13 residues. DNA of the CDR3: TGCGCCAGCAGTCCGGACTTCTCCTACGAGCAGTACTTC. Its translation: CASSPDFSYEQYF.

The chain joins TRBV29-1 to TRBJ2-5; D is perhaps TRBD2 (6 bases). Germline-derived CDR1 and CDR2 are SQVTM and ANQGSEA. Trimming left V 7 bases short and J 2 bases short, with 11 bases between. This CDR3 comprises 12 residues. This chain's CDR3 is CSAGTRQETQYF. The CDR3 DNA is TGCAGCGCCGGGACTCGGCAAGAGACCCAGTACTTC.

This clone has a handful of counts. The chain has TRBV5-4 and TRBJ2-1; D might be TRBD1 (6 bases). The CDR3 sequence is 11 residues long. Trimming removed 4 bases at V and 10 bases at J, with 9 bases between. CDR1 and CDR2 from the germline V gene are SGHNT and YYREEE (reference sequence). The CDR3 is CASSTQGEQFF. The CDR3 DNA is TGTGCCAGCAGCACACAGGGAGAGCAGTTCTTC.

The rearrangement joins TRBV20-1 to TRBJ2-5; the D is unclear. Trimming shortened V by 3 bases and J by 6 bases, and 8 bases separated the two germline ends. This CDR3 is built from 11 residues. CDR1 and CDR2 from the germline V gene are DFQATT and SNEGSKA (reference sequence). The CDR3 nucleotides read TGCAGTGCTAGGGTTAGTCAGACCCAGTACTTC. It codes for CSARVSQTQYF.

V and J are TRBV15 and TRBJ2-3; 8 bases are a match to TRBD2. CDR1 and CDR2 (germline): LNHNV, YYDKDF (reference sequence). This CDR3 is 16 amino acids long. V gave up 0 bases and J gave up 3 bases; unmatched junction bases: 5. CDR3 in amino acids: CATSRDRAGGTDTQYF. In nucleotides, the CDR3 is TGTGCCACCAGCAGAGACAGGGCGGGAGGAACAGATACGCAGTATTTT.

The chain employs TRBV30 and TRBJ1-5; tentatively, D is TRBD1 (6 bases). V shed 7 bases and J shed 5 bases, with 15 bases lying between them. CDR3 size: 13 residues. CDR1 GTSNPN and CDR2 SVGIG come from the germline V gene (reference sequence). The CDR3 spells CAFNRDRDQPQHF. For the CDR3, the DNA is TGTGCCTTCAACAGGGATAGGGATCAGCCCCAGCATTTT.

The chain couples TRBV2 to TRBJ2-2; 7 bases fit TRBD1. Unmatched junction bases numbered 2, after V lost 5 bases and J lost 5 bases. The CDR3 sequence is 13 residues long. CDR1 is SNHLY and CDR2 is FYNNEI in the germline V gene. The CDR3 region has the DNA TGTGCCAGCAGTATACAGGGGACCGGGGAGCTGTTTTTT. Amino acid sequence: CASSIQGTGELFF. Variable domain in full (rest from reference TRBV2 and TRBJ2-2): EPEVTQTPSHQVTQMGQEVILRCVPISNHLYFYWYRQILGQKVEFLVSFYNNEISEKSEIFDDQFSVERPDGSNFTLKIRSTKLEDSAMYFCASSIQGTGELFFGEGSRLTVL.

The V gene is TRBV28, the J gene TRBJ2-1; D gene uncertain. CDR1 and CDR2 (germline): MDHEN, SYDVKM. CDR3 size: 12 residues. Between the trimmed V and J ends, which lost 1 base and 10 bases, there was a span of 8 bases. CDR3 loop: CASSLLMREQFF. As DNA, the CDR3 is TGTGCCAGCAGTTTATTAATGAGGGAGCAGTTCTTC.

The rearrangement links TRBV5-6 to TRBJ1-5, with D possibly being TRBD1 (6 bases). Deletions cut 3 bases from V and 6 bases from J, with 13 bases between. Germline values: CDR1 SGHDT, CDR2 YYEEEE. This CDR3 is built from 14 residues. The CDR3 sequence is CASSYGQRVQPQHF. The DNA of the CDR3 is TGTGCCAGCAGCTATGGACAGAGGGTTCAGCCCCAGCATTTT.

This clone has a handful of counts. V gene TRBV28 combines with J gene TRBJ2-1; TRBD2 agrees at 7 bases. The germline V gene has CDR1 MDHEN and CDR2 SYDVKM. This CDR3 region has 15 residues. V was pared by 3 bases and J by 3 bases, with 5 bases of the junction left unmatched. CDR3 nucleotide sequence: TGTGCCAGCAGTTTGGCGGGAGCGATCTACAATGAGCAGTTCTTC. Translation: CASSLAGAIYNEQFF.

The rearrangement links TRBV5-1 to TRBJ2-3; TRBD1 is a possible D gene (6 bases). The CDR3 runs to 12 residues. V gave up 3 bases and J gave up 5 bases, with 7 bases separating them. The V gene's germline CDR1 is SGHRS and CDR2 YFSETQ. The CDR3 loop reads CASSSQGDTQYF. CDR3 coding DNA: TGCGCCAGCAGCTCACAGGGAGATACGCAGTATTTT. Drawing the rest from reference TRBV5-1 and TRBJ2-3, the complete variable domain is KAGVTQTPRYLIKTRGQQVTLSCSPISGHRSVSWYQQTPGQGLQFLFEYFSETQRNKGNFPGRFSGRQFSNSRSEMNVSTLELGDSALYLCASSSQGDTQYFGPGTRLTVL.

The chain combines TRBV6-6 with TRBJ1-2; D is unclear. Germline lookup yields CDR1 MNHNY and CDR2 SVGAGI (reference sequence). This CDR3 is 11 amino acids long. Trimming left V 8 bases short and J 5 bases short, with 9 bases between. The CDR3 DNA sequence: TGTGCCAGCGCCAACGAGTATGGCTACACCTTC. This sequence encodes CASANEYGYTF.

V gene TRBV28 combines with J gene TRBJ1-4; D is uncertain. Trimming shortened V by 5 bases and J by 0 bases, and 10 bases separated the two germline ends. CDR3 length: 15 residues. Germline V lookup: CDR1 MDHEN, CDR2 SYDVKM. The CDR3 DNA reads as TGTGCCAGCAGTCCCGTATTTGCAACTAATGAAAAACTGTTTTTT. It codes for CASSPVFATNEKLFF.

The table lists this clone with a few counts. V gene TRBV5-4 combines with J gene TRBJ2-5, with 8 bases aligning to TRBD1. The CDR3 spans 15 residues. The ends lost 0 bases at V and 5 bases at J; junction bases unmatched: 6. CDR1 is SGHNT and CDR2 is YYREEE in the germline V gene (reference sequence). The CDR3: CASSLVAGGMETQYF. CDR3 sequence (DNA): TGTGCCAGCAGCTTGGTAGCAGGGGGCATGGAGACCCAGTACTTC.

This clone appeared a few times. V is TRBV30 and J is TRBJ2-7, with TRBD2 identical over 11 bases. J was trimmed by 6 bases and V by 3 bases; bases with no gene match: 10. Germline-derived CDR1 and CDR2 are GTSNPN and SVGIG (reference sequence). This CDR3 has 15 amino acids. The CDR3 loop reads CAWSLSGRERSEQYF. The CDR3 DNA follows: TGTGCCTGGAGCCTTAGCGGGAGGGAAAGGAGCGAGCAGTACTTC.

There are a few counts of this clone. V is TRBV18 and J is TRBJ2-3; D may be TRBD2 (5 bases). Trimming stripped 3 bases from V and 6 bases from J, with 10 bases between. The germline CDR1 and CDR2 sequences are KGHSH and LQKENI. There are 13 residues in the CDR3. The DNA of the CDR3 is TGTGCCAGCTCACCGCTAGCAAGGGATACGCAGTATTTT. Its protein is CASSPLARDTQYF.

The J gene is TRBJ2-7, the V gene TRBV30; 9 nucleotides align to TRBD2. The CDR3 has 15 amino acids. V shed 0 bases and J 5 bases; nucleotides not matched to a gene: 8. Germline V gives CDR1 GTSNPN, CDR2 SVGIG (reference sequence). This CDR3 is CAWSVQGGRAHEQYF. The CDR3 nucleotides are TGTGCCTGGAGTGTACAGGGCGGGAGGGCCCACGAGCAGTACTTC.